Presented here are 8 T cell receptor beta chains from one specimen sequenced in a study of blood T cell repertoires in COVID-19. Method: immunoSEQ multiplex PCR; TCRdb's copy keeps in-frame clones and lacks some. The repertoire consists of approximately 100,000 clones, with 70% to 90% occurring once and the leading ten covering approximately 5%. Sequenced: peripheral blood. These receptor sequences come from a human donor in a cohort sampled during active COVID-19.

The CDR3 nucleotides read TGTGCCAGCAGCACCTATCAGCGGGAAGGAACCTACGAGCAGTACTTC. It codes for CASSTYQREGTYEQYF. The V gene is TRBV21-1, the J gene TRBJ2-7; the table's D call, TRBD2, was not checked against the DNA. TRBV21-1 is given as a pseudogene. This CDR3 is 16 amino acids long.

The rearrangement joins TRBV5-6 to TRBJ2-7; 8 positions agree with TRBD2. The CDR3 totals 15 residues. The germline V gene has CDR1 SGHDT and CDR2 YYEEEE. Unmatched junction bases numbered 10, after V lost 6 bases and J lost 2 bases. DNA for the CDR3: TGTGCCAGCACCCGCTCCGGGGGGGCCCCCTACGAGCAGTACTTC. This gives the protein CASTRSGGAPYEQYF.

This clone occurred once. V is TRBV14 and J is TRBJ1-2, with 8 nucleotides matching TRBD1. The V gene's germline CDR1 is SGHDN and CDR2 FVKESK. V lost 0 bases, J lost 8 bases, and 8 bases stayed unmatched. There are 15 residues in the CDR3. For the CDR3, the DNA is TGTGCCAGCAGCCAAGACAGGGGGCTAGTTTCGGGCTACACCTTC. It specifies CASSQDRGLVSGYTF.

The chain has TRBV12-3 or TRBV12-4 and TRBJ2-5; TRBD2 matches 7 bases. This CDR3 spans 13 amino acids. V lost 6 bases and J lost 4; bases outside the gene matches: 5. The CDR3 protein is CASRPAGVETQYF. The CDR3 DNA follows: TGTGCCAGCAGACCTGCGGGGGTAGAGACCCAGTACTTC.

The chain couples TRBV19 to TRBJ1-1, with TRBD1 matching 9 bases. The V segment lost 1 base and the J segment 5 bases; nucleotides outside the gene matches: 5. The CDR3 extends over 15 amino acids. The germline CDR1 and CDR2 sequences are LNHDA and SQIVND (reference sequence). The CDR3 loop reads CASSIGRTGDTEAFF. The CDR3 bases are TGTGCCAGTAGTATAGGCCGGACAGGGGATACTGAAGCTTTCTTT.

The CDR3 DNA reads as TGTGCCAGCAGTCGCTATGAAGCTTTCTTT. Protein product: CASSRYEAFF. This chain joins TRBV27 and TRBJ1-1; no clear D gene. CDR1 is MNHEY, CDR2 SMNVEV, per germline (reference sequence). The CDR3 length is 10 residues. Trimming shortened V by 5 bases and J by 7 bases, and 5 bases separated the two germline ends.

The chain joins TRBV5-4 to TRBJ2-7; weak D call: TRBD1 (8 bases). The CDR3 is 19 residues long. Germline V gene data show CDR1 as SGHNT and CDR2 as YYREEE (reference sequence). Deletions cut 3 bases from V and 2 bases from J, with 27 bases between. CDR3 DNA sequence: TGTGCCAGCAGCTGGGGGGGAGAAACGGGACAGGAACGCGCCTACGAGCAGTACTTC. Protein sequence: CASSWGGETGQERAYEQYF.

This clone is a singleton in its sample. The gene calls are TRBV5-3 and TRBJ1-2; no reliable D call. TRBV5-3 falls under the ORF class, with uncertain function. V shed 2 bases and J shed 5 bases, with 7 bases lying between them. The CDR3 length is 12 residues. Here the CDR3 DNA reads TGTGCCAGAAGCTTAGGCGGATATGGCTACACCTTC. It is translated as CARSLGGYGYTF.